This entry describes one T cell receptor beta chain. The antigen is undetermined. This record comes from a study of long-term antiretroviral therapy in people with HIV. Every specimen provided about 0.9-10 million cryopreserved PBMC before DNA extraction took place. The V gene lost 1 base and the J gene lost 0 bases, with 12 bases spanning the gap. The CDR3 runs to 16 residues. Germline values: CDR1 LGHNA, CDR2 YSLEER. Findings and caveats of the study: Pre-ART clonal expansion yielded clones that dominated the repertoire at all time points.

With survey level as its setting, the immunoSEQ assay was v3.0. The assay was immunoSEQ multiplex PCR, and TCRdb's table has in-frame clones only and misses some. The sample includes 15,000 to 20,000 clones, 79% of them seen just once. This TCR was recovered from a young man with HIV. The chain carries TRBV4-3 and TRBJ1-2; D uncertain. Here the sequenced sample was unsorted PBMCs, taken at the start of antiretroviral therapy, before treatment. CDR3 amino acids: CASSQVRFEANYGYTF. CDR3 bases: TGCGCCAGCAGCCAAGTACGATTTGAAGCTAACTATGGCTACACCTTC.